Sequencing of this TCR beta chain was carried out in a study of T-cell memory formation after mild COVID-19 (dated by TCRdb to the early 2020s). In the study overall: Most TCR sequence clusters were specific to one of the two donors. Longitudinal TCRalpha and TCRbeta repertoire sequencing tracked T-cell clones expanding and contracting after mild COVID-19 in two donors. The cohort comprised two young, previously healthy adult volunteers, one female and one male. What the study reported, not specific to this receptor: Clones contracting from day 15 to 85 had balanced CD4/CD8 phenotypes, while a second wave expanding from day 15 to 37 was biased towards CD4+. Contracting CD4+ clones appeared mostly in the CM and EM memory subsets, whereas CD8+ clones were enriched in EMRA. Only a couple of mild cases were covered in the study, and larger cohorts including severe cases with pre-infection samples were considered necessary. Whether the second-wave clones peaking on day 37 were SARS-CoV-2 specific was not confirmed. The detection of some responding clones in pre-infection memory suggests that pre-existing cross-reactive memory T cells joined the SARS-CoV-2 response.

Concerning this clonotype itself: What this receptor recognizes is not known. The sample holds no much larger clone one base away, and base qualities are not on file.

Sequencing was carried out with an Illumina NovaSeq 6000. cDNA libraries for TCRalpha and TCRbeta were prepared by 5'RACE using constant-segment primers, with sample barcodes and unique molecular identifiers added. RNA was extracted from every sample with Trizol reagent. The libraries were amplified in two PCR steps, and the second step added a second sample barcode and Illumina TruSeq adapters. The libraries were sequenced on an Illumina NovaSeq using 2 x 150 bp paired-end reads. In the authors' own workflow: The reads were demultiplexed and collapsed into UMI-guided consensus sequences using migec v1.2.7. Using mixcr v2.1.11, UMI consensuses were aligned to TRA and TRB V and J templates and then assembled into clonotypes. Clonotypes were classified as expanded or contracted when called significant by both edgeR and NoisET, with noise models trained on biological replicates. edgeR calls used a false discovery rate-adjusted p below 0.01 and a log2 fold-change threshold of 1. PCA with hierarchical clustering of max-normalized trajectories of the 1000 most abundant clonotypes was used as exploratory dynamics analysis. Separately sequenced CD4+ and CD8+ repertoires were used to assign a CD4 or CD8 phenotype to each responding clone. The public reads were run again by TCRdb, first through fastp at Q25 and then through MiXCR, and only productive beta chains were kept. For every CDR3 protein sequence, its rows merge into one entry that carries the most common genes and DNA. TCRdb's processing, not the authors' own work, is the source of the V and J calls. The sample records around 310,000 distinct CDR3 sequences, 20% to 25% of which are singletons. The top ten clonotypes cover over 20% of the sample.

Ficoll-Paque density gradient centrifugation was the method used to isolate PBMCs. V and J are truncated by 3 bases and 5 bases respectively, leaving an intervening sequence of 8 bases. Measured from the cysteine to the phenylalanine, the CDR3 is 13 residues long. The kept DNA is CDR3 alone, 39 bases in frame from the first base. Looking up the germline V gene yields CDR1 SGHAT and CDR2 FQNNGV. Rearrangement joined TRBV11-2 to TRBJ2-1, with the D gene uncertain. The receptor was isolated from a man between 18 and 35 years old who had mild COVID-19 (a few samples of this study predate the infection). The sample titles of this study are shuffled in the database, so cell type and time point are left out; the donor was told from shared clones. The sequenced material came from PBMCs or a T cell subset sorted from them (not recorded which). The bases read TGTGCCAGCAGCTTCAGTTACAACAATGAGCAGTTCTTC. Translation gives CASSFSYNNEQFF.